One and the same sample provided the 16 T cell receptor beta chains below, sequenced in a study of blood T cell repertoires in COVID-19. Clones were sequenced by immunoSEQ multiplex PCR, and TCRdb holds only the in-frame ones, with some missing. The sample lists more than 200,000 clones; 65% to 90% were seen once. The sequenced sample was peripheral blood. The receptors shown here come from a man aged 30 to 45 with active or convalescent COVID-19.

V is TRBV7-8 and J is TRBJ2-7, with 9 bases that match TRBD1. The ends lost 6 bases at V and 3 bases at J; junction bases unmatched: 9. The CDR3 spans 15 residues. Germline lookup yields CDR1 SGHVS and CDR2 FQNEAQ. CDR3: CASRGDRAAFYEQYF. Written as DNA, the CDR3 is TGTGCCAGCAGGGGGGACAGGGCAGCGTTCTACGAGCAGTACTTC.

The rearrangement links TRBV7-8 to TRBJ2-7; tentatively, D is TRBD1 (5 bases). CDR3 length: 15 residues. Trimming removed 1 base at V and 3 bases at J, with 13 bases between. Germline V lookup: CDR1 SGHVS, CDR2 FQNEAQ. CDR3 bases: TGTGCCAGCAGCTTAGGTGTTGCCAGGGTCTACGAGCAGTACTTC. Translating gives CASSLGVARVYEQYF.

CDR3 in amino acids: CASSPGQGYNEQFF. CDR3 bases: TGTGCCAGCAGTCCCGGACAGGGTTACAATGAGCAGTTCTTC. The chain has TRBV2 and TRBJ2-1, with 8 positions matching TRBD1. Losses at the gene ends were 5 bases for V and 4 bases for J; bases not matched to a gene: 4. The CDR3 covers 14 residues. In germline, CDR1 is SNHLY, CDR2 FYNNEI.

The CDR3 nucleotides are TGCGCCAGCAGCCAAGACGGGACAGGGGACTCTGGCTACACCTTC. This translates into CASSQDGTGDSGYTF. The chain uses TRBV4-3 and TRBJ1-2, with 10 nucleotides matching TRBD1. CDR3 size: 15 residues. After removal of 0 bases from V and 7 bases from J, the junction contained 5 bases not matched to a gene. The V gene's germline CDR1 is LGHNA and CDR2 YSLEER.

In nucleotides, the CDR3 is TGTGCCAGCAGTTCTATATGGGGGCGCCTACGTTATACTGAAGCTTTCTTT. It specifies CASSSIWGRLRYTEAFF. The chain combines TRBV6-2 or TRBV6-3 with TRBJ1-1; D may be TRBD1 (6 bases). Trimming took off 4 bases at V and 5 bases at J, with 23 bases between the two ends. CDR3 length equals 17 residues. Per the germline V gene, CDR1 is MNHEY and CDR2 is SVGEGT.

This rearrangement joins TRBV4-3 to TRBJ2-2; weak D call: TRBD1 (5 bases). CDR1 is LGHNA and CDR2 is YSLEER in the germline V gene. This CDR3 comprises 17 residues. V was trimmed by 0 bases and J by 1 base, leaving 12 bases between them. CDR3 bases: TGCGCCAGCAGCCAAGATGGGGATAGGGGGAACACCGGGGAGCTGTTTTTT. This translates into CASSQDGDRGNTGELFF.

This clone appeared a single time. The V and J genes are TRBV7-3 and TRBJ2-2, with 7 bases matching TRBD1. Trimming cost V 5 bases and J 7 bases; bases outside gene matches: 1. The V gene's germline CDR1 is SGHTA and CDR2 FQGTGA. CDR3 length: 12 residues. The CDR3 DNA reads TGTGCCAGCAGCAGACAGGGCGGGGAGCTGTTTTTT. Its translation: CASSRQGGELFF.

This clone has more than one count but fewer than ten. The rearrangement uses TRBV7-7 and TRBJ2-2; 7 bases line up with TRBD2. With 1 base clipped from V and 4 bases from J, the junction kept 9 bases outside the gene matches. The CDR3 is 17 residues long. The germline V gene encodes CDR1 SSHAT and CDR2 FNYEAQ (reference sequence). The CDR3 sequence: CASSLVGGGGSTGELFF. The CDR3 DNA reads as TGTGCCAGCAGCTTAGTTGGCGGCGGGGGTAGCACCGGGGAGCTGTTTTTT.

This chain joins TRBV6-1 and TRBJ1-3; TRBD1 might be the D (6 bases). Germline V CDR1 and CDR2: MNHNS, SASEGT. V lost 0 bases, J lost 2 bases, and 23 bases lay in between. The CDR3 totals 20 residues. The CDR3 sequence is CASSEAAGRGRRGTGNTIYF. DNA of the CDR3: TGTGCCAGCAGTGAAGCTGCCGGCAGGGGTAGGAGAGGGACTGGAAACACCATATATTTT.

This sequence joins TRBV19 and TRBJ2-7; 8 bases align to TRBD1. Trimming cost V 1 base and J 3 bases; bases outside gene matches: 2. CDR1 and CDR2 (germline): LNHDA, SQIVND (reference sequence). The CDR3 runs 14 residues. CDR3 sequence: CASSIGTGYYEQYF. As DNA, the CDR3 is TGTGCCAGTAGTATAGGGACAGGGTACTACGAGCAGTACTTC.

The chain is built from TRBV19 and TRBJ1-1; TRBD1 matches 9 bases. This CDR3 is built from 15 residues. V shed 6 bases and J 9 bases; nucleotides not matched to a gene: 14. Germline V CDR1 and CDR2: LNHDA, SQIVND (reference sequence). CDR3 protein: CASSGPGQGIAKAFF. CDR3 DNA sequence: TGTGCCAGTAGCGGACCGGGACAGGGAATCGCGAAAGCTTTCTTT.

This chain connects TRBV6-1 to TRBJ1-2; tentatively, D is TRBD1 (5 bases). Germline CDR1 and CDR2: MNHNS and SASEGT. The V gene lost 1 base and the J gene lost 7 bases, with 16 bases spanning the gap. This CDR3 spans 15 amino acids. The DNA of the CDR3 is TGTGCCAGCAGTGAAGTGTGGGGGGGGTCGAGTGGCTACACCTTC. Amino acid sequence: CASSEVWGGSSGYTF.

V and J are TRBV19 and TRBJ1-2; D not certain. Germline V gene sequence: CDR1 LNHDA, CDR2 SQIVND (reference sequence). This CDR3 region has 13 residues. V gave up 6 bases and J gave up 4 bases, with 12 bases separating them. The CDR3, as DNA: TGTGCCAGTAGGGCCGGAGCCGGCTATGGCTACACCTTC. It specifies CASRAGAGYGYTF.

This clone was seen more than once but under ten times. V is TRBV4-1 and J is TRBJ1-1; D is uncertain. V lost 4 bases and J 4 bases, leaving 16 bases between the germline ends. The CDR3 runs 15 residues. CDR1 is MGHRA, CDR2 YSYEKL, per germline. CDR3 in amino acids: CASSLRTVDGTEAFF. CDR3 nucleotides: TGCGCCAGCAGCCTTCGGACTGTTGACGGCACTGAAGCTTTCTTT.

The chain uses TRBV6-9 and TRBJ1-2; D not certain. Trimming pared 4 bases from V and 7 bases from J, leaving 19 bases between. Germline CDR1 MNHGY, CDR2 SVAAGI. This CDR3 comprises 15 residues. The CDR3 DNA follows: TGTGCCAGCAGTTCCCCGGGAAAACAAACGGGTGGCTACACCTTC. This codes for CASSSPGKQTGGYTF.

This chain joins TRBV6-6 and TRBJ2-1; possible D gene TRBD1, 6 bases. The CDR3 consists of 15 residues. Trimming cost V 2 bases and J 8 bases, with 16 bases left between them. Germline V CDR1 and CDR2: MNHNY, SVGAGI (reference sequence). The CDR3 loop is CASSYTPFKGDEQFF. CDR3 nucleotides: TGTGCCAGCAGTTACACCCCATTTAAGGGGGATGAGCAGTTCTTC.